The 28 T cell receptor beta chains given below trace back to one sample, sequenced in a study of cytomegalovirus exposure and HLA in healthy donors. PCR used 60 Vbeta primers and 13 Jbeta primers. Generated by immunoSEQ multiplex PCR, the TCRdb table keeps only in-frame clones and is missing some. The repertoire has roughly 55,000 clones, 77% of them found once; the top ten carry less than 3%. Sequencing used PBMCs. Receptor source: a female donor in good health and CMV-seronegative.

The chain combines TRBV7-2 with TRBJ2-5; possible D gene TRBD1, 6 bases. Germline V lookup: CDR1 SGHTA, CDR2 FQGNSA. Deletions cut 3 bases from V and 2 bases from J, with 16 bases between. This CDR3 comprises 16 residues. CDR3 nucleotides: TGTGCCAGCAGCTTTGCCCGCCTACAGGGACAAGAGACCCAGTACTTC. Residues: CASSFARLQGQETQYF.

V is TRBV12-5 and J is TRBJ2-1, with TRBD1 matching over 11 bases. There are 18 residues in the CDR3. Germline trimming cut 8 bases from V and 4 bases from J; bases unmatched to any gene: 16. CDR1 and CDR2 (germline): LGHNT, FRNRAP. The CDR3 spells CASLGQGASAGGYNEQFF. For the CDR3, the DNA is TGTGCTAGTCTTGGACAGGGGGCGTCAGCGGGGGGTTACAATGAGCAGTTCTTC.

This chain joins TRBV6-6 and TRBJ1-2, with D tentatively TRBD1 (6 bases). The CDR3 covers 13 residues. Per germline, CDR1 MNHNY and CDR2 SVGAGI (reference sequence). Trimming left V 2 bases short and J 6 bases short, with 10 bases between. The CDR3 coding sequence is TGTGCCAGCAGTTACCCCGCAGGGGATGGCTACACCTTC. Amino acids: CASSYPAGDGYTF.

The chain employs TRBV28 and TRBJ2-3, with TRBD2 matching over 7 bases. The CDR3 sequence is 14 residues long. The ends lost 3 bases at V and 4 bases at J; junction bases unmatched: 4. From germline, CDR1 is MDHEN and CDR2 SYDVKM. CDR3 region: CASSFRLAADTQYF. The CDR3 nucleotides are TGTGCCAGCAGTTTCAGACTAGCAGCAGATACGCAGTATTTT.

The V and J genes are TRBV25-1 and TRBJ2-2; 12 nucleotides align to TRBD1. The CDR3 is 16 amino acids. Trimming at V came to 3 bases and at J to 8 bases, leaving 7 bases not matched to a gene. Germline V gene sequence: CDR1 MGHDK, CDR2 SYGVNS. CDR3 in DNA: TGTGCCAGCAGTGACCCGGGACAGGGGGCAACTGGGGAGCTGTTTTTT. Residues: CASSDPGQGATGELFF. The whole variable domain, filled in from reference TRBV25-1 and TRBJ2-2, reads EADIYQTPRYLVIGTGKKITLECSQTMGHDKMYWYQQDPGMELHLIHYSYGVNSTEKGDLSSESTVSRIRTEHFPLTLESARPSHTSQYLCASSDPGQGATGELFFGEGSRLTVL.

Only one count was recorded for this clone. This rearrangement joins TRBV5-1 to TRBJ1-4; 8 bases map to TRBD1. With V trimmed by 4 bases and J by 8 bases, 10 bases remained unmatched. This CDR3 region has 15 residues. Germline V gene sequence: CDR1 SGHRS, CDR2 YFSETQ. This chain's CDR3 is CASSPGQGWGEKLFF. CDR3 nucleotides: TGCGCCAGCAGCCCCGGACAGGGATGGGGCGAAAAACTGTTTTTT.

Concerning this clone itself: One end of the junction is discordant with germline, which a read error may explain. This chain joins TRBV28 and TRBJ1-4; 9 bases match TRBD1. The CDR3 is made up of 15 amino acids. In germline, CDR1 is MDHEN, CDR2 SYDVKM. The CDR3 loop reads CASSLSGQGNQKLFF. The CDR3 bases are TGTGCCAGCAGTTTATCGGGACAGGGTAATCAAAAACTGTTTTTT.

The gene calls are TRBV2 and TRBJ2-5; 7 nucleotides match TRBD1. The CDR3 consists of 15 residues. Germline V CDR1 and CDR2: SNHLY, FYNNEI. J lost 4 bases, V lost 2 bases, and 7 bases had no gene match. The CDR3 here is CASSERGQVTETQYF. The CDR3 nucleotides read TGTGCCAGCAGTGAACGTGGACAGGTGACAGAGACCCAGTACTTC.

Notes on this clone: Other DNA sequences of this sample code for an identical CDR3. The chain links TRBV19 to TRBJ1-4; a weak D match, TRBD1 (5 bases). CDR1 is LNHDA and CDR2 is SQIVND in the germline V gene (reference sequence). Trimming pared 3 bases from V and 3 bases from J, leaving 8 bases between. The CDR3 has 14 amino acids. In DNA, the CDR3 is TGTGCCAGTAGTATCGGGGGAGCTAATGAAAAACTGTTTTTT. Its protein product is CASSIGGANEKLFF. Full variable domain (rest looked up from reference TRBV19 and TRBJ1-4): DGGITQSPKYLFRKEGQNVTLSCEQNLNHDAMYWYRQDPGQGLRLIYYSQIVNDFQKGDIAEGYSVSREKKESFPLTVTSAQKNPTAFYLCASSIGGANEKLFFGSGTQLSVL.

The chain employs TRBV10-3 and TRBJ2-3; D gene uncertain. CDR1 is ENHRY and CDR2 is SYGVKD in the germline V gene. The CDR3 has 13 residues. Trimming removed 4 bases at V and 3 bases at J, with 8 bases between. CDR3 DNA: TGTGCCATCAGTGGAGGCCAAACAGATACGCAGTATTTT. This translates into CAISGGQTDTQYF.

The chain joins TRBV21-1 to TRBJ2-7; the table assigns TRBD2, which was not confirmed against the DNA. TRBV21-1 is a pseudogene. The CDR3 consists of 17 residues. The CDR3 is CASSKFRLASSPYEQYF. The CDR3 nucleotides read TGTGCCAGCAGCAAATTCAGACTAGCCTCTTCTCCCTACGAGCAGTACTTC.

This rearrangement joins TRBV7-2 to TRBJ2-3; tentative D call: TRBD1 (6 bases). The germline V and J ends were trimmed by 5 bases and 3 bases, with 12 bases remaining between them. This CDR3 spans 14 amino acids. CDR1 and CDR2 (germline): SGHTA, FQGNSA. Here the CDR3 reads CASSRDRRTDTQYF. The CDR3 nucleotides are TGTGCCAGCAGCCGAGACAGGAGGACAGATACGCAGTATTTT.

This chain uses TRBV29-1 with TRBJ1-1; 9 bases are a match to TRBD1. Germline loops: CDR1 SQVTM, CDR2 ANQGSEA. The CDR3 extends over 13 amino acids. V was pared by 6 bases and J by 4 bases, with 6 bases of the junction left unmatched. CDR3: CSVERQGGTEAFF. The CDR3 DNA reads as TGCAGCGTAGAAAGACAGGGGGGCACTGAAGCTTTCTTT. Based on the CDR3 plus reference TRBV29-1 and TRBJ1-1, the full variable domain is SAVISQKPSRDICQRGTSLTIQCQVDSQVTMMFWYRQQPGQSLTLIATANQGSEATYESGFVIDKFPISRPNLTFSTLTVSNMSPEDSSIYLCSVERQGGTEAFFGQGTRLTVV.

The chain joins TRBV4-3 to TRBJ2-2; 8 bases map to TRBD2. J lost 4 bases, V lost 1 base, and 5 bases had no gene match. Germline CDR1 and CDR2: LGHNA and YSLEER. The CDR3 sequence is 16 residues long. CDR3 protein: CASSQVAGTGTGELFF. CDR3 nucleotides: TGCGCCAGCAGCCAAGTAGCGGGAACGGGCACCGGGGAGCTGTTTTTT.

The V gene is TRBV5-1, the J gene TRBJ1-1; D is ambiguous. This CDR3 spans 16 amino acids. Germline-derived CDR1 and CDR2 are SGHRS and YFSETQ. V lost 0 bases, J lost 1 base, and 13 bases lay in between. The chain's CDR3 is CASSLEARWQNTEAFF. CDR3 DNA sequence: TGCGCCAGCAGCTTGGAGGCTAGGTGGCAGAACACTGAAGCTTTCTTT.

Notes on this clone: Its ends do not fully match the called genes, so a read error is possible. The genes are TRBV7-9 and TRBJ2-5; D unclear. CDR3 length: 12 amino acids. Germline-derived CDR1 and CDR2 are SEHNR and FQNEAQ (reference sequence). CDR3 residues: CSSSLPNGSQYF. CDR3 DNA sequence: TGTTCCAGCAGCCTACCCAACGGGTCCCAGTACTTC.

This CDR3 is CASSISHSFTYEQYF. The CDR3 nucleotides are TGTGCCAGTAGTATATCCCACTCCTTTACCTACGAGCAGTACTTC. The rearrangement uses TRBV19 and TRBJ2-7; D is unclear. Germline V gene lookup returns CDR1 LNHDA and CDR2 SQIVND (reference sequence). V lost 2 bases to trimming and J lost 2 bases, with 13 bases between them. The CDR3 runs 15 residues. Supplemented by reference TRBV19 and TRBJ2-7, the full variable domain reads DGGITQSPKYLFRKEGQNVTLSCEQNLNHDAMYWYRQDPGQGLRLIYYSQIVNDFQKGDIAEGYSVSREKKESFPLTVTSAQKNPTAFYLCASSISHSFTYEQYFGPGTRLTVT.

In DNA, the CDR3 is TGTGCCAGCAGTTTCTCCCCCGGGGGGACAGGGGCCTACGAGCAGTACTTC. Translated: CASSFSPGGTGAYEQYF. This chain connects TRBV27 to TRBJ2-7, with 10 bases identical to TRBD1. With 3 bases clipped from V and 2 bases from J, the junction kept 10 bases outside the gene matches. CDR1 and CDR2 (germline): MNHEY, SMNVEV (reference sequence). This CDR3 comprises 17 residues.

The CDR3: CASSPGGDRSYEQYF. DNA for the CDR3: TGTGCCAGCAGCCCCGGGGGGGACCGCTCCTACGAGCAGTACTTC. The chain links TRBV4-2 to TRBJ2-7, with TRBD2 matching over 8 bases. The CDR3 is 15 amino acids. Germline trimming cut 4 bases from V and 0 bases from J; bases unmatched to any gene: 5. In germline, CDR1 is LGHNA, CDR2 YNFKEQ.

The chain carries TRBV7-6 and TRBJ2-2; tentative D call: TRBD2 (6 bases). From germline, CDR1 is SGHVS and CDR2 FNYEAQ. Trimming cost V 3 bases and J 0 bases, with 8 bases left between them. CDR3 size: 15 residues. The CDR3 sequence: CASSFGGTNTGELFF. The CDR3 DNA reads TGTGCCAGCAGCTTTGGAGGGACGAACACCGGGGAGCTGTTTTTT.

The CDR3 DNA follows: TGTGCCAGCAGCCAAGATACGGCTAGCGGGGTTAACAATGAGCAGTTCTTC. It encodes CASSQDTASGVNNEQFF. The V gene is TRBV14, the J gene TRBJ2-1; 9 positions match TRBD2. In germline, CDR1 is SGHDN, CDR2 FVKESK. V lost 0 bases and J lost 5; bases outside the gene matches: 8. This CDR3 has 17 amino acids. Full variable domain (outside the CDR3, taken from reference TRBV14 and TRBJ2-1): EAGVTQFPSHSVIEKGQTVTLRCDPISGHDNLYWYRRVMGKEIKFLLHFVKESKQDESGMPNNRFLAERTGGTYSTLKVQPAELEDSGVYFCASSQDTASGVNNEQFFGPGTRLTVL.

This clone has more than one count but fewer than ten. The chain recombines TRBV5-4 with TRBJ2-6; a weak D match, TRBD1 (7 bases). Germline lookup yields CDR1 SGHNT and CDR2 YYREEE (reference sequence). V was clipped by 5 bases and J by 0 bases, with 18 bases between them. The CDR3 runs 18 residues. Here the CDR3 reads CASSFGGQIFSGANVLTF. For the CDR3, the DNA is TGTGCCAGCAGTTTCGGGGGACAGATTTTCTCTGGGGCCAACGTCCTGACTTTC.

This clone was observed a handful of times. The rearrangement uses TRBV5-4 and TRBJ2-5; 9 bases map to TRBD2. Looked up from germline, CDR1 is SGHNT and CDR2 is YYREEE (reference sequence). Unmatched junction bases numbered 13, after V lost 4 bases and J lost 3 bases. This CDR3 has 17 residues. In nucleotides, the CDR3 is TGTGCCAGCAGCCCGGGTCGAGCGGGGGGACCAGAAGAGACCCAGTACTTC. Translated, it gives CASSPGRAGGPEETQYF.

This clone was found once. V is TRBV19 and J is TRBJ2-5; 11 bases match TRBD2. The CDR3 sequence is 16 residues long. V was pared by 3 bases and J by 4 bases, with 7 bases of the junction left unmatched. Germline-derived CDR1 and CDR2 are LNHDA and SQIVND (reference sequence). The chain's CDR3 is CASSIGSGRARETQYF. CDR3 coding DNA: TGTGCCAGTAGTATTGGTAGCGGGAGGGCCAGAGAGACCCAGTACTTC.

V and J are TRBV28 and TRBJ1-4, with 7 bases matching TRBD1. Trimming removed 4 bases from V and 4 bases from J; junction bases left unmatched: 6. Germline V CDR1 and CDR2: MDHEN, SYDVKM. The length of the CDR3 is 15 residues. The CDR3 loop reads CASSSEGQLNEKLFF. The CDR3 DNA sequence: TGTGCCAGCAGTTCCGAGGGACAGCTTAATGAAAAACTGTTTTTT.

The CDR3 region has the DNA TGTGCCAGCAGTGATGGGGGACTAGGGGACTACAATGAGCAGTTCTTC. Translation gives CASSDGGLGDYNEQFF. V and J are TRBV6-4 and TRBJ2-1; TRBD2 agrees at 8 bases. The CDR3 covers 16 residues. The germline CDR1 and CDR2 sequences are MRHNA and SNTAGT. V shed 3 bases, J shed 3 bases, and the junction held 7 bases outside the gene matches.

The chain is built from TRBV30 and TRBJ2-1; TRBD2 matches at 10 bases. The CDR3 loop spans 13 amino acids. Germline trimming cut 2 bases from V and 14 bases from J; bases unmatched to any gene: 9. The germline CDR1 and CDR2 sequences are GTSNPN and SVGIG (reference sequence). The CDR3 spells CAWSFSGGRGEFF. CDR3 DNA sequence: TGTGCCTGGAGTTTTAGCGGGGGGCGGGGGGAGTTCTTC. The full variable domain, in which reference TRBV30 and TRBJ2-1 provide the parts outside the CDR3, is SQTIHQWPATLVQPVGSPLSLECTVEGTSNPNLYWYRQAAGRGLQLLFYSVGIGQISSEVPQNLSASRPQDRQFILSSKKLLLSDSGFYLCAWSFSGGRGEFFGPGTRLTVL.

Turning to this clone: Germline is not matched at one junction end, which may reflect a read error. This chain connects TRBV28 to TRBJ1-1; D unclear. The germline V gene has CDR1 MDHEN and CDR2 SYDVKM. This CDR3 comprises 14 residues. The CDR3 region has the DNA TGTGCCAGCAGTCTCTCCCCTGACAACAGTGAAGCTTTCTTT. As protein: CASSLSPDNSEAFF.